Following are 13 T cell receptor beta chains from one sample sequenced in a study of Graves' ophthalmopathy and Graves' hyperthyroidism. Using RNA transcripts, the TCR beta CDR3 regions were amplified. The first round was an RT-PCR with HTBI primers, and the second round was a multiplex PCR. Using its own MiXCR run on the multiplex PCR reads, TCRdb lists one record per CDR3 protein. The data contain about 380,000 distinct CDR3 sequences, approximately 15% of them singletons. The sequenced sample consisted of peripheral blood. All receptors derive from a young woman with stable Graves' hyperthyroidism.

V and J are TRBV20-1 and TRBJ2-7, with 9 bases lining up with TRBD2. The CDR3 consists of 15 residues. J lost 3 bases, V lost 5 bases, and 11 bases had no gene match. Germline values: CDR1 DFQATT, CDR2 SNEGSKA (reference sequence). For the CDR3, the DNA is TGCAGTGCTGGGGGCCTAGCGGGGCATCGCTACGAGCAGTACTTC. Translation: CSAGGLAGHRYEQYF.

This clonotype was seen ten or more times. This chain connects TRBV27 to TRBJ2-7, with 12 bases fitting TRBD1. The CDR3 runs to 15 residues. The V and J ends lost 5 bases and 5 bases, in that order; junction bases with no gene match: 7. From germline, CDR1 is MNHEY and CDR2 SMNVEV (reference sequence). The CDR3 protein is CASSPRGQGANEQYF. The DNA for the CDR3 is TGTGCCAGCAGTCCTCGGGGACAGGGGGCGAACGAGCAGTACTTC.

The chain couples TRBV6-1 to TRBJ1-4; D is undetermined. Germline V gene lookup returns CDR1 MNHNS and CDR2 SASEGT. The V end lost 2 bases, the J end lost 2 bases, and 12 bases lay between the germline ends. The length of the CDR3 is 16 residues. CDR3 protein: CASSERWGSTNEKLFF. The CDR3 nucleotides read TGTGCCAGCAGTGAACGTTGGGGTTCGACTAATGAAAAACTGTTTTTT.

This clonotype was seen a few times. The chain links TRBV6-2 or TRBV6-3 to TRBJ2-5; the match to TRBD2 covers 8 bases. The length of the CDR3 is 16 residues. V lost 7 bases, J lost 5 bases, and 15 bases stayed unmatched. Looked up from germline, CDR1 is MNHEY and CDR2 is SVGEGT. The CDR3 protein is CASTPGSGGAAETQYF. For the CDR3, the DNA is TGTGCCAGCACCCCGGGAAGCGGGGGCGCAGCGGAGACCCAGTACTTC.

This clonotype has at least ten counts. V gene TRBV20-1 combines with J gene TRBJ1-2, with D perhaps matching TRBD1 (5 bases). This CDR3 is 12 amino acids long. V was clipped by 5 bases and J by 4 bases, with 11 bases between them. Germline lookup yields CDR1 DFQATT and CDR2 SNEGSKA (reference sequence). As DNA, the CDR3 is TGCAGTGCTCGACCAGGGACCTATGGCTACACCTTC. It codes for CSARPGTYGYTF.

This clonotype was detected many times. V usage is TRBV12-3 or TRBV12-4 and J usage is TRBJ1-2; no definite D call. This CDR3 is built from 12 residues. The germline V and J ends were trimmed by 3 bases and 8 bases, with 10 bases remaining between them. This chain's CDR3 is CASSLAHPGYTF. The CDR3 nucleotides are TGTGCCAGCAGTTTGGCCCACCCCGGCTACACCTTC.

The sample holds a few counts of this clonotype. The J gene is TRBJ1-2, the V gene TRBV6-2 or TRBV6-3; tentatively, D is TRBD1 (6 bases). V was pared by 2 bases and J by 0 bases, with 25 bases between. CDR3 length: 20 amino acids. Germline V gene sequence: CDR1 MNHEY, CDR2 SVGEGT. The CDR3: CASSYGGASPRMKANYGYTF. DNA for the CDR3: TGTGCCAGCAGTTACGGGGGGGCATCGCCCCGAATGAAGGCTAACTATGGCTACACCTTC.

The chain uses TRBV20-1 and TRBJ1-3, with a tentative D call TRBD1 (6 bases). This CDR3 has 15 amino acids. The V end lost 0 bases, the J end lost 1 base, and 10 bases lay between the germline ends. CDR1 and CDR2 (germline): DFQATT, SNEGSKA (reference sequence). In DNA form, the CDR3 reads TGCAGTGCTAGAGACCTCACAGGGTCTGGAAACACCATATATTTT. Its protein product is CSARDLTGSGNTIYF.

This chain links TRBV7-9 with TRBJ1-1, with D possibly matching TRBD1 (6 bases). The CDR3 length is 15 residues. Trimming removed 4 bases at V and 3 bases at J, with 15 bases between. Germline loops: CDR1 SEHNR, CDR2 FQNEAQ (reference sequence). CDR3 protein: CASSWRQEDDTEAFF. CDR3 bases: TGTGCCAGCAGCTGGAGACAGGAGGATGACACTGAAGCTTTCTTT.

This clonotype was detected ten times or more. The J gene is TRBJ2-7, the V gene TRBV7-3; perhaps TRBD1 as D (6 bases). The V end lost 5 bases, the J end lost 3 bases, and 17 bases lay between the germline ends. CDR3 size: 15 residues. Germline CDR1 reads SGHTA; CDR2 reads FQGTGA. The CDR3 protein is CASSLDPTGDYEQYF. As DNA, the CDR3 is TGTGCCAGCAGCCTTGACCCGACAGGTGACTACGAGCAGTACTTC. The full variable domain, its missing parts supplied by reference TRBV7-3 and TRBJ2-7, is GAGVSQTPSNKVTEKGKYVELRCDPISGHTALYWYRQSLGQGPEFLIYFQGTGAADDSGLPNDRFFAVRPEGSVSTLKIQRTERGDSAVYLCASSLDPTGDYEQYFGPGTRLTVT.

The sample holds many counts of this clonotype. The chain combines TRBV6-2 or TRBV6-3 with TRBJ1-6; D is perhaps TRBD1 (5 bases). The V gene lost 7 bases and the J gene lost 7 bases, with 14 bases spanning the gap. Germline CDR1 reads MNHEY; CDR2 reads SVGEGT. The CDR3 sequence is 14 residues long. CDR3 nucleotides: TGTGCCAGCATTCCGGGACGGCCAAATTCACCCCTCCACTTT. Residues: CASIPGRPNSPLHF.

This clonotype was observed at least ten times. This chain joins TRBV7-2 and TRBJ1-5; possible D gene TRBD1, 6 bases. The CDR3 is 15 amino acids. V was pared by 5 bases and J by 0 bases, with 11 bases between. Germline V gene lookup returns CDR1 SGHTA and CDR2 FQGNSA. The CDR3 here is CASSLRRGSNQPQHF. In DNA form, the CDR3 reads TGTGCCAGCAGCCTCCGCAGGGGTAGCAATCAGCCCCAGCATTTT.

In its sample, this clonotype was seen many times. The chain carries TRBV20-1 and TRBJ1-5; D is uncertain. This CDR3 region has 14 residues. Germline V lookup: CDR1 DFQATT, CDR2 SNEGSKA (reference sequence). The V end lost 4 bases, the J end lost 1 base, and 11 bases lay between the germline ends. The CDR3 reads CSATFGSSNQPQHF. Written as DNA, the CDR3 is TGCAGTGCTACGTTCGGGAGCAGCAATCAGCCCCAGCATTTT.